The 14 T cell receptor beta chains below come from one sample, sequenced in a study of control samples from healthy donors and cancer patients. Sequenced by immunoSEQ multiplex PCR; TCRdb stores in-frame clones only, minus some. The table shows tens of thousands of clones, with approximately 94% occurring only once. Sequenced: blood. The receptors were sampled from a man aged 60 to 69 in good health.

The CDR3 DNA sequence: TGTGCCAGCAGGCAAGGCGCCACCCAGTACTTC. Translated, it gives CASRQGATQYF. V and J are TRBV7-9 and TRBJ2-5, with D unresolved. From germline, CDR1 is SEHNR and CDR2 FQNEAQ (reference sequence). CDR3 size: 11 residues. Trimming stripped 6 bases from V and 8 bases from J, with 10 bases between.

The chain carries TRBV14 and TRBJ1-2; the D gene is possibly TRBD1 (5 bases). Trimming shortened V by 1 base and J by 14 bases, and 11 bases separated the two germline ends. The CDR3 is 11 amino acids. Per the germline V gene, CDR1 is SGHDN and CDR2 is FVKESK. The CDR3 region is CASSQGGVETF. The CDR3, as DNA: TGTGCCAGCAGCCAAGGGGGGGTAGAGACCTTC.

This chain connects TRBV7-8 to TRBJ2-5; the match to TRBD2 covers 7 bases. Per germline, CDR1 SGHVS and CDR2 FQNEAQ. The ends lost 4 bases at V and 1 base at J; junction bases unmatched: 6. This CDR3 contains 15 residues. CDR3 DNA sequence: TGTGCCAGCAGCTCCAGCGGGGCGGCCCAAGAGACCCAGTACTTC. It encodes CASSSSGAAQETQYF.

Of note for this clone: The sample holds other DNA sequences that translate to the same CDR3. This chain uses TRBV30 with TRBJ2-7, with 7 bases lining up with TRBD1. The CDR3 totals 15 residues. Per the germline V gene, CDR1 is GTSNPN and CDR2 is SVGIG (reference sequence). Trimming cost V 0 bases and J 7 bases; bases outside gene matches: 12. The CDR3 region is CAWSVQGPRPGEQYF. Written as DNA, the CDR3 is TGTGCCTGGAGTGTACAGGGGCCACGCCCGGGGGAGCAGTACTTC.

The gene calls are TRBV16 and TRBJ1-5; D ambiguous. Trimming took 3 bases from V and 2 from J, leaving 5 bases between them. Germline CDR1 is KGHSY and CDR2 is FQNENV. This CDR3 is 13 amino acids long. CDR3 sequence (DNA): TGTGCCAGCAGCCAGTCTGGCAATCAGCCCCAGCATTTT. This translates into CASSQSGNQPQHF.

The chain recombines TRBV12-3 or TRBV12-4 with TRBJ2-7; D gene uncertain. Trimming shortened V by 1 base and J by 3 bases, and 4 bases separated the two germline ends. The length of the CDR3 is 12 residues. This chain's CDR3 is CASSLVDYEQYF. The CDR3 nucleotides read TGTGCCAGCAGTTTAGTAGACTACGAGCAGTACTTC.

The rearrangement joins TRBV12-3 or TRBV12-4 to TRBJ1-2; D is uncertain. The CDR3 is 11 residues long. V was cut by 2 bases and J by 5 bases, with 3 bases left in between. The CDR3 DNA is TGTGCCAGCAGTTTAAATTATGGCTACACCTTC. This gives the protein CASSLNYGYTF.

The rearrangement joins TRBV3-1 (or the pseudogene TRBV3-2) to TRBJ2-1; 7 bases are a match to TRBD2. The V gene end was trimmed by 4 bases and the J gene end by 2 bases; junction bases not matched to a gene: 5. Germline values: CDR1 LGHDT, CDR2 YNNKEL (reference sequence). CDR3 length equals 15 residues. Written as DNA, the CDR3 is TGTGCCAGCAGCCCGTTGGGGGGGGCCTACAATGAGCAGTTCTTC. Its translation is CASSPLGGAYNEQFF.

Only one count was recorded for this clone. The chain recombines TRBV28 with TRBJ1-2; D remains unclear. The CDR3 runs 17 residues. Trimming shortened V by 2 bases and J by 0 bases, and 16 bases separated the two germline ends. CDR1 is MDHEN, CDR2 SYDVKM, per germline. For the CDR3, the DNA is TGTGCCAGCAGTTTAGGATTAGGGCAGGCCACTAACTATGGCTACACCTTC. It is translated as CASSLGLGQATNYGYTF.

The chain combines TRBV27 with TRBJ1-1; no reliable D call. Trimming took off 2 bases at V and 3 bases at J, with 10 bases between the two ends. The germline V gene encodes CDR1 MNHEY and CDR2 SMNVEV (reference sequence). The CDR3 is 14 amino acids. DNA for the CDR3: TGTGCCAGCAGTTTAGTGCCTTCGGACACTGAAGCTTTCTTT. Its translation is CASSLVPSDTEAFF.

The chain has TRBV6-2 or TRBV6-3 and TRBJ2-6; no clear D gene. CDR1 and CDR2 (germline): MNHEY, SVGEGT. The CDR3 runs 18 residues. The ends were cut back, 1 base at V and 0 bases at J, with 13 bases in the middle. The CDR3 reads CASSYWAGSSSGANVLTF. CDR3 bases: TGTGCCAGCAGTTACTGGGCAGGATCAAGCTCTGGGGCCAACGTCCTGACTTTC.

The rearrangement links TRBV5-8 to TRBJ1-2; 7 nucleotides line up with TRBD1. Looked up from germline, CDR1 is SGHTS and CDR2 is YDEGEE. V gave up 0 bases and J gave up 2 bases; unmatched junction bases: 1. The CDR3 runs 14 residues. The CDR3 here is CASSLEQGNYGYTF. The DNA for the CDR3 is TGTGCCAGCAGCTTGGAACAGGGGAACTATGGCTACACCTTC.

The gene calls are TRBV12-3 or TRBV12-4 and TRBJ2-4; weak D call: TRBD2 (5 bases). The CDR3 extends over 13 amino acids. The V gene lost 3 bases and the J gene lost 7 bases, with 10 bases spanning the gap. CDR3 sequence: CASSFNSGNIQYF. The DNA for the CDR3 is TGTGCCAGCAGTTTTAATTCGGGGAACATTCAGTACTTC.

The chain is built from TRBV18 and TRBJ1-2; D is uncertain. The CDR3 is 15 residues long. The germline CDR1 and CDR2 sequences are KGHSH and LQKENI. Trimming cost V 0 bases and J 1 base, with 9 bases left between them. The CDR3 DNA follows: TGTGCCAGCTCACCACCGACTCGGGATAACTATGGCTACACCTTC. Amino acid sequence: CASSPPTRDNYGYTF. Filled out from reference TRBV18 and TRBJ1-2, the complete variable domain reads NAGVMQNPRHLVRRRGQEARLRCSPMKGHSHVYWYRQLPEEGLKFMVYLQKENIIDESGMPKERFSAEFPKEGPSILRIQQVVRGDSAAYFCASSPPTRDNYGYTFGSGTRLTVV.